The TCR beta chain described here comes from a study of regulatory T cells in long-lasting Graves disease. This CDR3 is 15 amino acids long. Germline trimming cut 3 bases from V and 2 bases from J; bases unmatched to any gene: 5. The germline V gene encodes CDR1 LNHDA and CDR2 SQIVND (reference sequence). Arm-PCR with iRepertoire HTBI primers amplified the CDR3 regions for these TCR beta libraries. MiXCR, applied by TCRdb to the multiplex PCR reads, yields one record per CDR3 protein. The profile shows about 500,000 distinct CDR3 sequences, around 13% of them singletons. This clonotype has a count of ten or more. Specified time point: newly diagnosed GD, antithyroid drugs for less than 3 months. Extracted PBMC RNA gave rise to the TCR library. These data are also associated with another study on T cells in Graves' hyperthyroidism and ophthalmopathy. That paper states: The hyperthyroidism patients had all been newly diagnosed, and their disease duration was under 2 months. Their ages ranged from 18 to 65 years. With the HTBI primer set, the TCR CDR3 went through a first round of RT-PCR. With a median lead of around 6.7 months before onset, the model predicted ophthalmopathy.

Sequencing was performed on peripheral blood mononuclear cells (PBMCs), taken at new diagnosis, from a patient treated with antithyroid drugs. This rearrangement joins TRBV19 to TRBJ1-2; TRBD1 agrees at 8 bases. The receptor's source is a woman between 25 and 40 years old with Graves disease. CDR3 residues: CASSMRTGLNYGYTF. The CDR3 nucleotides read TGTGCCAGTAGTATGAGGACAGGGCTAAACTATGGCTACACCTTC.